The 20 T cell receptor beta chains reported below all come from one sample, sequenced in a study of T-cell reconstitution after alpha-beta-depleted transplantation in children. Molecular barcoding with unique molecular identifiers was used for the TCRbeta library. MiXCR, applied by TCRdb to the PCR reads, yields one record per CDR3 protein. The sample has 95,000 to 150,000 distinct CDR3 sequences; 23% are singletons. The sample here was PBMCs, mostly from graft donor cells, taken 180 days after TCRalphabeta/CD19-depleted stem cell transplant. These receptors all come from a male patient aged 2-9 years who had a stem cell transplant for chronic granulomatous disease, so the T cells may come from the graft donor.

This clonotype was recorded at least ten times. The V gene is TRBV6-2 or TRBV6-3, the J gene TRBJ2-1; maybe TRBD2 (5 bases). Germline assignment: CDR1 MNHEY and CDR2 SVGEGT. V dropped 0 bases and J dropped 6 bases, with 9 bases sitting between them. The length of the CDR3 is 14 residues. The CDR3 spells CASSYSDSANEQFF. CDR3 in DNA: TGTGCCAGCAGTTACTCGGACTCCGCCAATGAGCAGTTCTTC.

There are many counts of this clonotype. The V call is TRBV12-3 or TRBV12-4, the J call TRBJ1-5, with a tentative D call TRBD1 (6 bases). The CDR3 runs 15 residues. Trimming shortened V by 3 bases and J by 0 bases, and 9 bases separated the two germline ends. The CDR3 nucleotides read TGTGCCAGCAGTTTCAGGGGATCTAGCAATCAGCCCCAGCATTTT. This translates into CASSFRGSSNQPQHF.

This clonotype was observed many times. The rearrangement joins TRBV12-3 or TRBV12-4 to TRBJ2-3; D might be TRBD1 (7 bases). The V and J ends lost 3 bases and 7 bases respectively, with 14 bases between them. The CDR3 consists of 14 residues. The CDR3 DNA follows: TGTGCCAGCAGTTTTGGAGGGGGCCACAATACGCAGTATTTT. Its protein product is CASSFGGGHNTQYF.

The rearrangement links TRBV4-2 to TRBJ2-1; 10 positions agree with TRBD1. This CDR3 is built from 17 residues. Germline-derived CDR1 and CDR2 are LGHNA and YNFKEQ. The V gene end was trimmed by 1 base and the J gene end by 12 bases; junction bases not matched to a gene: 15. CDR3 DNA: TGTGCCAGCAGCCAAGGTATGAGACAGGGGGCGTCGAACTGGCAGTTCTTC. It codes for CASSQGMRQGASNWQFF.

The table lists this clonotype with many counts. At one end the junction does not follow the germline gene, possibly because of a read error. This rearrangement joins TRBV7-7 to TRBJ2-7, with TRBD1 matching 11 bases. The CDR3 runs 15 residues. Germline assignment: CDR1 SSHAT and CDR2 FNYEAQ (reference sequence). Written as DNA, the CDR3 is TGTGCTAGCAGGCGAGGACAGGGGGCGTCCTACGAGCAGTACTTC. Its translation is CASRRGQGASYEQYF.

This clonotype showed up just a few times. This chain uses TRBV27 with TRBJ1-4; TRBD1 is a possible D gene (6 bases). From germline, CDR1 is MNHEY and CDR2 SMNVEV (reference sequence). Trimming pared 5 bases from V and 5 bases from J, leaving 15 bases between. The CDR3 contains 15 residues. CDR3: CASSATGRGNEKLFF. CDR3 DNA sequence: TGTGCCAGCAGTGCCACAGGGAGGGGGAATGAAAAACTGTTTTTT.

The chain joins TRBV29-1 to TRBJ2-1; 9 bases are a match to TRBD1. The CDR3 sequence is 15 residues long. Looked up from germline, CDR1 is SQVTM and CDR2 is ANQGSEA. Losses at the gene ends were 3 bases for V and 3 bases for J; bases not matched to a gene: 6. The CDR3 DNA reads TGCAGCGTTGAGAGCCGACAGGGGGGCTACAATGAGCAGTTCTTC. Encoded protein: CSVESRQGGYNEQFF.

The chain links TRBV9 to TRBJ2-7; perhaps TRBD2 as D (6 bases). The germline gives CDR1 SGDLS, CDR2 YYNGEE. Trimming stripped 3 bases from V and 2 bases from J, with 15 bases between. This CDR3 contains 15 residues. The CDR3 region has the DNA TGTGCCAGCAGCGCCGCTCGGGGGTTTCCCTACGAGCAGTACTTC. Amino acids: CASSAARGFPYEQYF.

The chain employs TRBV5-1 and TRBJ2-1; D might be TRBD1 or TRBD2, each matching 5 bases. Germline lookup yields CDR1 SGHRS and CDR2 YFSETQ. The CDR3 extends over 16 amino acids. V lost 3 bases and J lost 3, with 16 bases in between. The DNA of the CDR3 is TGCGCCAGCAGCTCCGGGACGCAGGACCGCTACAATGAGCAGTTCTTC. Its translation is CASSSGTQDRYNEQFF.

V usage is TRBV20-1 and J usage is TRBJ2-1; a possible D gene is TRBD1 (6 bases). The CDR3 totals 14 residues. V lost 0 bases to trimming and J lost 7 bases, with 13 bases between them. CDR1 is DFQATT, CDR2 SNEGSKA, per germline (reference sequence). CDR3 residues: CSARDPATGNEQFF. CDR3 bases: TGCAGTGCTAGAGATCCAGCGACAGGAAATGAGCAGTTCTTC.

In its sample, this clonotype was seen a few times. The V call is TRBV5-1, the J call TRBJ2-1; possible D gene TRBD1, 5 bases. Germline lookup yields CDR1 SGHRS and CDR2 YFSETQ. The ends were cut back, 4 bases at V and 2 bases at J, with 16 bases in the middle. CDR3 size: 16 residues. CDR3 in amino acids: CASSTLTVPTYNEQFF. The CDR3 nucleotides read TGCGCCAGCAGCACATTGACAGTACCTACCTACAATGAGCAGTTCTTC. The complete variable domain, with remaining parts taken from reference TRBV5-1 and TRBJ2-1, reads KAGVTQTPRYLIKTRGQQVTLSCSPISGHRSVSWYQQTPGQGLQFLFEYFSETQRNKGNFPGRFSGRQFSNSRSEMNVSTLELGDSALYLCASSTLTVPTYNEQFFGPGTRLTVL.

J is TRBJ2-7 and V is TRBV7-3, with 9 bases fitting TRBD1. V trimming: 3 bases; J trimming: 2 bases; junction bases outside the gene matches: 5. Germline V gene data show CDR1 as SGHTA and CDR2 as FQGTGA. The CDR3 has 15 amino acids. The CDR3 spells CASSFTGTGPYEQYF. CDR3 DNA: TGTGCCAGCAGCTTTACCGGGACAGGGCCCTACGAGCAGTACTTC.

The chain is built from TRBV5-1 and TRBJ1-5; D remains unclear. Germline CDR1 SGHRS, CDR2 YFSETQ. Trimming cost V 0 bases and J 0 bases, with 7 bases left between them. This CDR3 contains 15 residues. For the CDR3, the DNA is TGCGCCAGCAGCTTGGAAGATGGTAGCAATCAGCCCCAGCATTTT. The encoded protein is CASSLEDGSNQPQHF.

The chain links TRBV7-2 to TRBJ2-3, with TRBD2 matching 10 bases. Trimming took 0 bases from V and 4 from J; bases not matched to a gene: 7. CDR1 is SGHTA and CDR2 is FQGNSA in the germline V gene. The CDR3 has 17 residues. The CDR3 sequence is CASSLATLAGVPDTQYF. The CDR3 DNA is TGTGCCAGCAGCTTAGCGACCCTAGCGGGAGTGCCAGATACGCAGTATTTT.

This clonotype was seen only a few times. The CDR3 protein is CSVGQLGGETQYF. Written as DNA, the CDR3 is TGCAGCGTTGGTCAGTTGGGAGGGGAGACCCAGTACTTC. The gene calls are TRBV29-1 and TRBJ2-5, with TRBD2 identical over 7 bases. CDR3 size: 13 residues. Trimming at V came to 4 bases and at J to 5 bases, leaving 7 bases not matched to a gene. Germline V gives CDR1 SQVTM, CDR2 ANQGSEA.

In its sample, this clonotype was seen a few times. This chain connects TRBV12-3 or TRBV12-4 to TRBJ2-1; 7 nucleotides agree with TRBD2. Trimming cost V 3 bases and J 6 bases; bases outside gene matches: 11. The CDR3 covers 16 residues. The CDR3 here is CASSFDRTRSVNEQFF. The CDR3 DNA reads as TGTGCCAGCAGTTTTGATAGGACTAGGAGTGTCAATGAGCAGTTCTTC.

The CDR3 DNA reads TGTGCCAGCAGTGGGACAGGGGGCCCCCGTCCGTTCACAGATACGCAGTATTTT. Encoded protein: CASSGTGGPRPFTDTQYF. The gene calls are TRBV12-3 or TRBV12-4 and TRBJ2-3; 12 nucleotides agree with TRBD1. This CDR3 region has 18 residues. V was clipped by 5 bases and J by 2 bases; unmatched bases: 11.

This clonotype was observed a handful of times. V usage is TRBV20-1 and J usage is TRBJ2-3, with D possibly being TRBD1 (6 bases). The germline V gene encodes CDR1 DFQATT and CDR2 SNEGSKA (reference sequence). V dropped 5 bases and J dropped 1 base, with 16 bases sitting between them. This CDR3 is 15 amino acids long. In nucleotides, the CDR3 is TGCAGTGCTGGGACCTGGGACACCGGCACAGATACGCAGTATTTT. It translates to CSAGTWDTGTDTQYF.

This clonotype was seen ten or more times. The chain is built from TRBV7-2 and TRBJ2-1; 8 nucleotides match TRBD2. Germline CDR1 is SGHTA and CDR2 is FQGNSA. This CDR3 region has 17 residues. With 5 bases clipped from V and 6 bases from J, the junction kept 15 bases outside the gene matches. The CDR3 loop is CASSRHAGGARGNEQFF. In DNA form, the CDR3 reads TGTGCCAGCAGCAGGCATGCCGGGGGGGCTCGGGGCAATGAGCAGTTCTTC.

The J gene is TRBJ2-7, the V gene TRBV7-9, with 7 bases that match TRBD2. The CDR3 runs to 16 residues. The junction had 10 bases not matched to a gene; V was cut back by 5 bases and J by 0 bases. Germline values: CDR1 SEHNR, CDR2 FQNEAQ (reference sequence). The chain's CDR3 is CASSPLWSGTSYEQYF. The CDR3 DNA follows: TGTGCCAGCAGCCCCCTATGGAGCGGGACCTCCTACGAGCAGTACTTC.